The 18 T cell receptor beta chains reported below all come from one sample, sequenced in a study of shared clonotypes between healthy human individuals. Sequencing was performed with immunoSEQ multiplex PCR; in TCRdb, only in-frame clones are kept and a portion is missing. The sample holds a few million clones, more than 90% seen once. What was sequenced was naive CD4+ T cells sorted from blood. As for subset: CD45RA+ positively selected. The receptors stem from a man younger than 30 in good health.

The chain couples TRBV2 to TRBJ1-5, with D possibly TRBD1 on 5 matching bases. V gave up 5 bases and J gave up 4 bases, with 24 bases separating them. Germline V lookup: CDR1 SNHLY, CDR2 FYNNEI. This CDR3 contains 18 residues. CDR3 nucleotides: TGTGCCAGCAGTTCCGGGGGTTACGAAATACTCGGAAATCAGCCCCAGCATTTT. Translating it yields CASSSGGYEILGNQPQHF. The full variable domain, rest sourced from reference TRBV2 and TRBJ1-5, is EPEVTQTPSHQVTQMGQEVILRCVPISNHLYFYWYRQILGQKVEFLVSFYNNEISEKSEIFDDQFSVERPDGSNFTLKIRSTKLEDSAMYFCASSSGGYEILGNQPQHFGDGTRLSIL.

About this clone itself: The same CDR3 arises from other DNA sequences in this sample as well. The chain has TRBV28 and TRBJ1-1, with D possibly matching TRBD1 (5 bases). Deletions cut 2 bases from V and 1 base from J, with 8 bases between. CDR1 MDHEN and CDR2 SYDVKM come from the germline V gene. The CDR3 totals 14 residues. This CDR3 reads CASSLVRGNTEAFF. The CDR3 DNA is TGTGCCAGCAGTTTAGTAAGGGGGAACACTGAAGCTTTCTTT. Full variable domain (remainder filled in from reference TRBV28 and TRBJ1-1): DVKVTQSSRYLVKRTGEKVFLECVQDMDHENMFWYRQDPGLGLRLIYFSYDVKMKEKGDIPEGYSVSREKKERFSLILESASTNQTSMYLCASSLVRGNTEAFFGQGTRLTVV.

This clone was seen once. This chain connects TRBV6-1 to TRBJ2-7; 7 nucleotides line up with TRBD1. Germline CDR1 MNHNS, CDR2 SASEGT. There are 16 residues in the CDR3. The trim removed 2 bases at V and 0 bases at J, leaving 7 bases unmatched. CDR3: CASSETGTASSYEQYF. The CDR3 region has the DNA TGTGCCAGCAGTGAAACGGGGACAGCCTCCTCCTACGAGCAGTACTTC.

As concerns this clone: One end of the junction does not line up with germline, which may come from a read error. The chain combines TRBV7-7 with TRBJ2-5; 10 positions agree with TRBD1. Germline V CDR1 and CDR2: SSHAT, FNYEAQ (reference sequence). The CDR3 has 15 residues. CDR3 bases: TGTGCTAGCAGCCGGGACAGGGGATTGGCAGAGACCCAGTACTTC. It translates to CASSRDRGLAETQYF.

In its sample, this clone was seen once. CDR3 sequence reads: CASSLGTGTGHQPQHF. The CDR3 DNA follows: TGTGCCAGCAGCTTAGGGACCGGGACAGGGCATCAGCCCCAGCATTTT. The chain couples TRBV7-9 to TRBJ1-5; TRBD1 matches 9 bases. Per the germline V gene, CDR1 is SEHNR and CDR2 is FQNEAQ (reference sequence). The CDR3 contains 16 residues. V was pared by 1 base and J by 5 bases, with 6 bases of the junction left unmatched.

The chain is built from TRBV5-1 and TRBJ2-7; unclear D gene. The CDR3 consists of 13 residues. V dropped 3 bases and J dropped 7 bases, with 14 bases sitting between them. CDR1 and CDR2 (germline): SGHRS, YFSETQ. CDR3 region: CASSWRSWGEQYF. For the CDR3, the DNA is TGCGCCAGCAGCTGGCGTTCGTGGGGTGAGCAGTACTTC.

This clone appeared a single time. The rearrangement uses TRBV12-5 and TRBJ2-3; D might be TRBD2 (5 bases). This CDR3 is built from 14 residues. Germline V lookup: CDR1 LGHNT, CDR2 FRNRAP. The V gene lost 5 bases and the J gene lost 0 bases, with 9 bases spanning the gap. CDR3 loop: CASGPGLSTDTQYF. CDR3 nucleotide sequence: TGTGCTAGTGGTCCCGGACTTAGCACAGATACGCAGTATTTT.

This chain joins TRBV6-5 and TRBJ2-2; no clear D gene. The CDR3 consists of 11 residues. Germline CDR1 and CDR2: MNHEY and SVGAGI. Trimming cost V 1 base and J 7 bases, with 1 base left between them. Here the CDR3 reads CASSYYGELFF. The CDR3 coding sequence is TGTGCCAGCAGTTACTACGGGGAGCTGTTTTTT.

The chain combines TRBV25-1 with TRBJ1-4; TRBD1 is a possible D gene (6 bases). CDR1 is MGHDK and CDR2 is SYGVNS in the germline V gene. This CDR3 has 15 residues. Trimming took off 5 bases at V and 6 bases at J, with 16 bases between the two ends. The CDR3 sequence: CASSPTGNADEKLFF. CDR3 in DNA: TGTGCCAGCAGTCCAACAGGGAACGCGGATGAAAAACTGTTTTTT.

This clone was recorded once. The chain uses TRBV7-9 and TRBJ1-4; D is perhaps TRBD1 (5 bases). The germline V gene has CDR1 SEHNR and CDR2 FQNEAQ (reference sequence). V was trimmed by 0 bases and J by 8 bases, leaving 10 bases between them. The CDR3 spans 14 residues. CDR3 in amino acids: CASSLAGTVEKLFF. As DNA, the CDR3 is TGTGCCAGCAGCTTAGCTGGGACCGTGGAAAAACTGTTTTTT.

This clone was seen more than once but under ten times. The V and J genes are TRBV6-1 and TRBJ2-7; TRBD1 might be the D (5 bases). The V end was cut by 1 base, the J end by 2 bases, with 9 bases between. The length of the CDR3 is 14 residues. Germline V gives CDR1 MNHNS, CDR2 SASEGT. The CDR3 sequence: CASSEVQGTYEQYF. Written as DNA, the CDR3 is TGTGCCAGCAGTGAAGTCCAGGGTACCTACGAGCAGTACTTC.

This chain links TRBV7-3 with TRBJ2-5; 8 bases fit TRBD2. Germline CDR1 and CDR2: SGHTA and FQGTGA. This CDR3 comprises 15 residues. V was clipped by 5 bases and J by 4 bases; unmatched bases: 9. The chain's CDR3 is CASSQRGGVAETQYF. For the CDR3, the DNA is TGTGCCAGCAGCCAACGGGGGGGAGTTGCAGAGACCCAGTACTTC.

This clone was observed a handful of times. A read error may account for a junction end that differs from germline. In DNA, the CDR3 is TGTGCCAGCAGCTTAAGGGGAAGCAGTCAGCCCCAGCATTTT. Its translation is CASSLRGSSQPQHF. V is TRBV11-2 and J is TRBJ1-5; D is possibly TRBD1 (5 bases). The CDR3 has 14 residues. Germline V gene data show CDR1 as SGHAT and CDR2 as FQNNGV.

The table lists this clone with a count of one. V gene TRBV11-2 combines with J gene TRBJ1-5, with D maybe TRBD1 (5 bases). Germline V CDR1 and CDR2: SGHAT, FQNNGV. There are 14 residues in the CDR3. The V end was cut by 4 bases, the J end by 1 base, with 8 bases between. Here the CDR3 reads CASSSGLSNQPQHF. Written as DNA, the CDR3 is TGTGCCAGCAGCTCGGGACTGAGCAATCAGCCCCAGCATTTT.

The genes are TRBV11-2 and TRBJ2-7; 10 bases are shared with TRBD1. Trimming took 5 bases from V and 2 from J; bases not matched to a gene: 15. The CDR3 runs 18 residues. The V gene's germline CDR1 is SGHAT and CDR2 FQNNGV. As DNA, the CDR3 is TGTGCCAGCAGCCCAGGGGCGGCAGGGACAGGGGCGGCCTACGAGCAGTACTTC. Encoded protein: CASSPGAAGTGAAYEQYF.

V is TRBV6-1 and J is TRBJ1-2; 7 bases match TRBD1. Germline values: CDR1 MNHNS, CDR2 SASEGT. V was pared by 6 bases and J by 7 bases, with 11 bases of the junction left unmatched. The CDR3 is 14 amino acids. CDR3 coding DNA: TGTGCCAGCAGCGAGGGGGCAGGAGTAAGTGGCTACACCTTC. Its translation is CASSEGAGVSGYTF.

The chain combines TRBV28 with TRBJ2-7; TRBD2 is a possible D gene (6 bases). Germline CDR1 and CDR2: MDHEN and SYDVKM. CDR3 length: 12 amino acids. Trimming cost V 3 bases and J 7 bases, with 10 bases left between them. CDR3 protein: CASSFRGYEQYF. DNA of the CDR3: TGTGCCAGCAGTTTTCGGGGGTATGAGCAGTACTTC.

V is TRBV30 and J is TRBJ1-1, with D possibly matching TRBD1 (6 bases). CDR1 is GTSNPN, CDR2 SVGIG, per germline (reference sequence). There are 12 residues in the CDR3. The V end lost 5 bases, the J end lost 5 bases, and 12 bases lay between the germline ends. CDR3: CAWGQSLTEAFF. In DNA form, the CDR3 reads TGTGCCTGGGGACAGAGTCTTACTGAAGCTTTCTTT.